Below are 8 T cell receptor beta chains sequenced from a single sample in a study of T cells after yellow fever vaccination. TCRdb redid the calling of the 5' RACE reads with MiXCR, one entry per CDR3 protein. The sample has 20,000 to 30,000 distinct CDR3 sequences, 5.5% seen once. Sequenced here: PBMCs, either bulk or a sorted T-cell subset (CD4+, CD8+, memory, or dextramer-sorted; not recorded which), sampled 15 days after the yellow fever booster vaccination. The source is a man aged 25-45 years who received the YFV17D yellow fever vaccine.

In this sample, this clonotype turned up many times. J is TRBJ2-3 and V is TRBV20-1; the D gene is possibly TRBD2 (5 bases). V was trimmed by 5 bases and J by 10 bases, leaving 16 bases between them. CDR1 is DFQATT, CDR2 SNEGSKA, per germline (reference sequence). The CDR3 covers 12 residues. The CDR3: CSAGEPRYAQYF. The CDR3, as DNA: TGCAGTGCTGGGGAGCCTAGATACGCGCAGTATTTT.

The gene calls are TRBV5-6 and TRBJ1-5, with D possibly TRBD1 on 5 matching bases. This CDR3 spans 15 amino acids. Germline-derived CDR1 and CDR2 are SGHDT and YYEEEE. Trimming took off 2 bases at V and 2 bases at J, with 11 bases between the two ends. The DNA for the CDR3 is TGTGCCAGCAGCTTCGGGGGGTTAGGCAATCAGCCCCAGCATTTT. Translated, it gives CASSFGGLGNQPQHF.

The table lists this clonotype with many counts. The V call is TRBV7-2, the J call TRBJ2-5; 9 nucleotides line up with TRBD2. Germline V gene lookup returns CDR1 SGHTA and CDR2 FQGNSA. The CDR3 is 16 amino acids. Unmatched junction bases numbered 8, after V lost 1 base and J lost 5 bases. This CDR3 is CASSLEWREGRETQYF. The CDR3 DNA is TGTGCCAGCAGCTTAGAGTGGCGGGAGGGCCGGGAGACCCAGTACTTC.

This clonotype was found many times. V gene TRBV23-1 combines with J gene TRBJ2-5; 7 bases are a match to TRBD1. TRBV23-1 is recorded as an ORF, its role being uncertain. The trim removed 4 bases at V and 3 bases at J, leaving 8 bases unmatched. CDR3 length: 15 amino acids. CDR3 bases: TGCGCCAGCAGTCTTCGTCGGGACAGAAAAGAGACCCAGTACTTC. Residues: CASSLRRDRKETQYF.

This clonotype was recorded many times. The CDR3 bases are TGTGCCAGCAGCTTAAATTACGCAGGGGCGGGGACAAGGGCCGGGGAGCTGTTTTTT. Protein: CASSLNYAGAGTRAGELFF. This chain connects TRBV11-2 to TRBJ2-2, with D perhaps given as TRBD1 or TRBD2 (6 bases each). The germline gives CDR1 SGHAT, CDR2 FQNNGV. The CDR3 sequence is 19 residues long. V lost 2 bases, J lost 6 bases, and 25 bases lay in between.

This sequence joins TRBV11-2 and TRBJ2-7; TRBD2 is a possible D gene (5 bases). The CDR3 is 13 amino acids. V was trimmed by 1 base and J by 6 bases, leaving 10 bases between them. Per the germline V gene, CDR1 is SGHAT and CDR2 is FQNNGV. CDR3 amino acids: CASSLVAWGEQYF. Here the CDR3 DNA reads TGTGCCAGCAGCTTAGTAGCGTGGGGCGAGCAGTACTTC. Looking up the rest from reference TRBV11-2 and TRBJ2-7 gives the full variable domain: EAGVAQSPRYKIIEKRQSVAFWCNPISGHATLYWYQQILGQGPKLLIQFQNNGVVDDSQLPKDRFSAERLKGVDSTLKIQPAKLEDSAVYLCASSLVAWGEQYFGPGTRLTVT.

This clonotype has ten or more counts. The genes are TRBV10-3 and TRBJ2-1; a possible D gene is TRBD2 (6 bases). Trimming left V 4 bases short and J 10 bases short, with 17 bases between. This CDR3 region has 14 residues. Per the germline V gene, CDR1 is ENHRY and CDR2 is SYGVKD. Written as DNA, the CDR3 is TGTGCCATCAGTGTGGGGGGAGACTCAATCGAGCAGTTCTTC. It encodes CAISVGGDSIEQFF.

This clonotype was seen ten or more times. V and J are TRBV20-1 and TRBJ1-2; TRBD1 might be the D (6 bases). The CDR3 loop spans 14 amino acids. From germline, CDR1 is DFQATT and CDR2 SNEGSKA (reference sequence). V was pared by 6 bases and J by 6 bases, with 20 bases between. The CDR3 here is CSAFAGASTNGYTF. The CDR3 DNA reads TGCAGTGCGTTCGCGGGGGCGAGTACTAATGGCTACACCTTC.